What follows are 32 T cell receptor beta chains derived from one specimen sequenced in a study of cytotoxic CD8 clonotypes in ibrutinib-treated CLL. Clones were read by immunoSEQ multiplex PCR, and TCRdb kept only the in-frame ones, dropping some. This table has 19,000 or so clones, 81% appearing once. Sequences were derived from PBMCs, sampled before ibrutinib treatment. The receptors stem from a human donor with chronic lymphocytic leukemia.

CDR3 nucleotides: TGTGCCTGGAGGGTTGGACAGGGGGTGTACACTGAAGCTTTCTTT. It codes for CAWRVGQGVYTEAFF. This chain connects TRBV30 to TRBJ1-1; 10 nucleotides align to TRBD1. J was trimmed by 3 bases and V by 3 bases; bases with no gene match: 7. The germline gives CDR1 GTSNPN, CDR2 SVGIG (reference sequence). The CDR3 has 15 amino acids.

The V and J genes are TRBV4-1 and TRBJ1-2, with D possibly being TRBD1 (6 bases). Trimming stripped 0 bases from V and 7 bases from J, with 15 bases between. Germline CDR1 and CDR2: MGHRA and YSYEKL. This CDR3 is 15 amino acids long. CDR3: CASSQDNGGSGGYTF. The CDR3 coding sequence is TGCGCCAGCAGCCAAGATAATGGGGGCTCGGGTGGCTACACCTTC.

The CDR3 nucleotides are TGTGCCAGTAGTGGGCCGTTTTCGGGGCAGCGAAAACTGTTTTTT. Encoded protein: CASSGPFSGQRKLFF. V gene TRBV19 combines with J gene TRBJ1-4, with D maybe TRBD1 (5 bases). The CDR3 contains 15 residues. V was pared by 5 bases and J by 10 bases, with 20 bases between. The germline gives CDR1 LNHDA, CDR2 SQIVND (reference sequence).

CDR3 coding DNA: TGTGCCAGCACCTCTGGGAGCCAGGGTTTGAGGACACCCCTCCACTTT. Translated: CASTSGSQGLRTPLHF. The chain recombines TRBV2 with TRBJ1-6; weak D call: TRBD1 (5 bases). Germline CDR1 reads SNHLY; CDR2 reads FYNNEI. V lost 7 bases to trimming and J lost 11 bases, with 24 bases between them. The CDR3 is made up of 16 amino acids.

The chain links TRBV2 to TRBJ2-2; no firm D call. Germline lookup yields CDR1 SNHLY and CDR2 FYNNEI. Trimming removed 4 bases from V and 6 bases from J, with 18 bases in between. The CDR3 runs to 16 residues. CDR3 nucleotides: TGTGCCAGCAGTGTCGGACGGGCAGCGCCAGCCGGGGAGCTGTTTTTT. This gives the protein CASSVGRAAPAGELFF.

The chain employs TRBV4-1 and TRBJ1-4; D gene unclear. Germline CDR1 reads MGHRA; CDR2 reads YSYEKL. The CDR3 contains 16 residues. The V end was cut by 0 bases, the J end by 4 bases, with 12 bases between. For the CDR3, the DNA is TGCGCCAGCAGCCAAGAGGGAACCCTCGGTAATGAAAAACTGTTTTTT. It yields the protein CASSQEGTLGNEKLFF.

CDR3 nucleotides: TGTGCCAGCAGCTTAGCGCTAAGTACGGTCTACGAGCAGTACTTC. Amino acid sequence: CASSLALSTVYEQYF. The chain uses TRBV7-2 and TRBJ2-7; the D is unclear. V was trimmed by 0 bases and J by 3 bases, leaving 12 bases between them. Germline CDR1 reads SGHTA; CDR2 reads FQGNSA. The CDR3 extends over 15 amino acids.

The chain has TRBV30 and TRBJ2-2, with a tentative D call TRBD2 (6 bases). Germline V CDR1 and CDR2: GTSNPN, SVGIG (reference sequence). Trimming removed 5 bases from V and 7 bases from J, with 14 bases in between. This CDR3 region has 13 residues. CDR3 in DNA: TGTGCCTGGGGGGACTTAGGCTACGGGGAGCTGTTTTTT. Translating it yields CAWGDLGYGELFF.

This sequence joins TRBV28 and TRBJ2-7; 8 bases match TRBD1. V lost 5 bases to trimming and J lost 2 bases; unmatched junction nucleotides: 11. Germline V gene lookup returns CDR1 MDHEN and CDR2 SYDVKM. This CDR3 has 16 amino acids. The CDR3 sequence: CASSNGGQENAYEQYF. The CDR3 DNA reads as TGTGCCAGCAGTAATGGGGGACAGGAGAACGCCTACGAGCAGTACTTC.

The chain joins TRBV6-5 to TRBJ1-2; D may be TRBD1 (5 bases). The CDR3 has 15 residues. Trimming took 5 bases from V and 3 from J, leaving 16 bases between them. Germline CDR1 MNHEY, CDR2 SVGAGI. Here the CDR3 reads CASSHGVQEDYGYTF. Here the CDR3 DNA reads TGTGCCAGCAGTCACGGCGTACAGGAAGACTATGGCTACACCTTC.

The CDR3 sequence is CASTSRASNYGYTF. As DNA, the CDR3 is TGTGCCAGCACCTCAAGAGCATCAAACTATGGCTACACCTTC. The chain links TRBV6-6 to TRBJ1-2; D is unclear. The CDR3 extends over 14 amino acids. CDR1 and CDR2 from the germline V gene are MNHNY and SVGAGI (reference sequence). Between the trimmed V and J ends, which lost 7 bases and 2 bases, there was a span of 14 bases.

The genes are TRBV4-1 and TRBJ2-7; 7 bases match TRBD2. With V trimmed by 0 bases and J by 6 bases, 11 bases remained unmatched. This CDR3 has 16 amino acids. Germline CDR1 is MGHRA and CDR2 is YSYEKL. As DNA, the CDR3 is TGCGCCAGCAGCCAAGATCCCGGGGGGTCCCCTATCGAGCAGTACTTC. It specifies CASSQDPGGSPIEQYF.

The J gene is TRBJ1-3, the V gene TRBV19, with D perhaps TRBD1 (5 bases). The CDR3 has 18 residues. With 6 bases removed from V and 3 bases from J, the gap between germline ends came to 24 bases. CDR1 LNHDA and CDR2 SQIVND come from the germline V gene (reference sequence). The CDR3 protein is CASSQRGMGGAYGNTIYF. As DNA, the CDR3 is TGTGCCAGTAGCCAAAGGGGTATGGGAGGCGCGTATGGAAACACCATATATTTT.

This clone was detected once. The chain recombines TRBV9 with TRBJ2-2; D not resolved. The V end lost 0 bases, the J end lost 0 bases, and 9 bases lay between the germline ends. The CDR3 is 16 residues long. Germline loops: CDR1 SGDLS, CDR2 YYNGEE. The CDR3 bases are TGTGCCAGCAGCGTAGGGGCAGCGCCGAACACCGGGGAGCTGTTTTTT. This gives the protein CASSVGAAPNTGELFF.

This chain links TRBV19 with TRBJ2-5; possible D gene TRBD1, 5 bases. From germline, CDR1 is LNHDA and CDR2 SQIVND (reference sequence). The ends were cut back, 5 bases at V and 0 bases at J, with 10 bases in the middle. The CDR3 loop spans 14 amino acids. The CDR3: CASSPGQHQETQYF. CDR3 in DNA: TGTGCCAGTAGTCCCGGACAACACCAAGAGACCCAGTACTTC.

The rearrangement uses TRBV7-9 and TRBJ1-2, with D uncertain. V lost 2 bases and J lost 4, with 11 bases in between. In germline, CDR1 is SEHNR, CDR2 FQNEAQ (reference sequence). This CDR3 comprises 14 residues. Here the CDR3 DNA reads TGTGCCAGCAGCTTAAGGGAATTGTCCTATGGCTACACCTTC. Translating it yields CASSLRELSYGYTF.

The chain carries TRBV11-3 and TRBJ2-3, with D hard to call. Germline lookup yields CDR1 SGHNT and CDR2 YENEEA. V lost 2 bases, J lost 2 bases, and 8 bases lay in between. There are 14 residues in the CDR3. CDR3 in DNA: TGTGCCAGCAGCTTAAGTCGTGCCACAGATACGCAGTATTTT. This encodes CASSLSRATDTQYF.

This clone appeared once. The chain has TRBV15 and TRBJ1-1; D ambiguous. Germline lookup yields CDR1 LNHNV and CDR2 YYDKDF (reference sequence). V was pared by 0 bases and J by 3 bases, with 11 bases between. The length of the CDR3 is 15 residues. The CDR3 DNA is TGTGCCACCAGCAGAGATGTCGGGGTTTACACTGAAGCTTTCTTT. This sequence encodes CATSRDVGVYTEAFF.

The rearrangement links TRBV5-1 to TRBJ1-2, with D perhaps TRBD1 (5 bases). Trimming removed 4 bases from V and 5 bases from J, with 18 bases in between. Looked up from germline, CDR1 is SGHRS and CDR2 is YFSETQ. CDR3 size: 15 residues. The chain's CDR3 is CASSAGRHPPYGYTF. The CDR3 DNA reads as TGCGCCAGCAGCGCGGGACGGCACCCGCCTTATGGCTACACCTTC.

The chain combines TRBV7-2 with TRBJ2-7, with TRBD1 identical over 10 bases. Germline V gene sequence: CDR1 SGHTA, CDR2 FQGNSA. This CDR3 spans 14 amino acids. V shed 10 bases, J shed 3 bases, and the junction held 9 bases outside the gene matches. This CDR3 reads CATRGDRGIYEQYF. CDR3 DNA sequence: TGTGCCACGCGCGGGGACAGGGGAATCTACGAGCAGTACTTC. Together with reference TRBV7-2 and TRBJ2-7, the CDR3 gives the full variable domain: GAGVSQSPSNKVTEKGKDVELRCDPISGHTALYWYRQSLGQGLEFLIYFQGNSAPDKSGLPSDRFSAERTGGSVSTLTIQRTQQEDSAVYLCATRGDRGIYEQYFGPGTRLTVT.

The gene calls are TRBV18 and TRBJ2-7; 7 bases map to TRBD1. Trimming at V came to 5 bases and at J to 2 bases, leaving 9 bases not matched to a gene. The length of the CDR3 is 15 residues. The germline CDR1 and CDR2 sequences are KGHSH and LQKENI. CDR3 residues: CASSTLRTGPYEQYF. In nucleotides, the CDR3 is TGTGCCAGCTCAACCCTTCGGACAGGCCCCTACGAGCAGTACTTC.

The chain has TRBV11-2 and TRBJ1-2; TRBD1 agrees at 7 bases. V lost 5 bases to trimming and J lost 4 bases; unmatched junction nucleotides: 7. This CDR3 region has 14 residues. Germline V gene lookup returns CDR1 SGHAT and CDR2 FQNNGV. CDR3 DNA sequence: TGTGCCAGCAGCATCAGGGGGTCTGGCTATGGCTACACCTTC. This gives the protein CASSIRGSGYGYTF.

V usage is TRBV11-2 and J usage is TRBJ1-1; D remains ambiguous. Trimming pared 5 bases from V and 1 base from J, leaving 8 bases between. CDR1 is SGHAT and CDR2 is FQNNGV in the germline V gene. This CDR3 region has 13 residues. CDR3 nucleotide sequence: TGTGCCAGCAGCCCAGGCCCGAACACTGAAGCTTTCTTT. It yields the protein CASSPGPNTEAFF.

This chain uses TRBV18 with TRBJ1-5; 7 bases fit TRBD1. J lost 6 bases, V lost 3 bases, and 2 bases had no gene match. CDR1 is KGHSH and CDR2 is LQKENI in the germline V gene. The CDR3 is made up of 13 amino acids. CDR3 protein: CASSPRTGQPQHF. The CDR3 DNA reads as TGTGCCAGCTCACCGAGGACAGGTCAGCCCCAGCATTTT.

The V and J genes are TRBV5-4 and TRBJ2-5; maybe TRBD2 (7 bases). The V and J ends lost 4 bases and 1 base respectively, with 17 bases between them. In germline, CDR1 is SGHNT, CDR2 YYREEE (reference sequence). This CDR3 is 16 amino acids long. Written as DNA, the CDR3 is TGTGCCAGCAGCCGCCTAGGGGGGGGCCCCCAAGAGACCCAGTACTTC. This sequence encodes CASSRLGGGPQETQYF.

The chain links TRBV2 to TRBJ2-3, with 7 bases aligning to TRBD2. The CDR3 totals 17 residues. The ends lost 3 bases at V and 1 base at J; junction bases unmatched: 10. Germline CDR1 and CDR2: SNHLY and FYNNEI. DNA of the CDR3: TGTGCCAGCAGTGAGTTTGGGGCTAGCGGAGGCACAGATACGCAGTATTTT. Amino acid sequence: CASSEFGASGGTDTQYF.

J is TRBJ1-1 and V is TRBV4-3, with D unclear. Germline CDR1 reads LGHNA; CDR2 reads YSLEER. This CDR3 has 14 amino acids. V lost 0 bases, J lost 1 base, and 6 bases lay in between. The CDR3 DNA is TGCGCCAGCAGCCAAGATGCAGGGAACACTGAAGCTTTCTTT. It encodes CASSQDAGNTEAFF.

This chain uses TRBV5-4 with TRBJ1-1, with a weak D call TRBD1 (5 bases). The CDR3 loop spans 15 amino acids. The germline V gene has CDR1 SGHNT and CDR2 YYREEE (reference sequence). The V and J ends lost 7 bases and 1 base respectively, with 17 bases between them. The CDR3 sequence is CASFPGGSRNTEAFF. DNA for the CDR3: TGTGCCAGCTTCCCGGGGGGGTCTAGGAACACTGAAGCTTTCTTT.

This rearrangement joins TRBV30 to TRBJ1-5; unclear D gene. V was pared by 0 bases and J by 4 bases, with 7 bases between. The CDR3 consists of 13 residues. Germline V gene lookup returns CDR1 GTSNPN and CDR2 SVGIG (reference sequence). In nucleotides, the CDR3 is TGTGCCTGGAGTGTTATTGAGAATCAGCCCCAGCATTTT. Protein sequence: CAWSVIENQPQHF.

CDR3 in DNA: TGTGCCAGCAGCCCTAGCGGGGGCGATCGCACCGGGGAGCTGTTTTTT. As protein: CASSPSGGDRTGELFF. The gene calls are TRBV7-2 and TRBJ2-2; 10 nucleotides match TRBD2. The CDR3 extends over 16 amino acids. The J segment lost 4 bases and the V segment lost 5 bases, leaving 7 bases of the junction unmatched. The germline gives CDR1 SGHTA, CDR2 FQGNSA. Full variable domain (remainder filled in from reference TRBV7-2 and TRBJ2-2): GAGVSQSPSNKVTEKGKDVELRCDPISGHTALYWYRQSLGQGLEFLIYFQGNSAPDKSGLPSDRFSAERTGGSVSTLTIQRTQQEDSAVYLCASSPSGGDRTGELFFGEGSRLTVL.

The genes are TRBV4-3 and TRBJ1-2; D not certain. The CDR3 length is 15 residues. Germline V gives CDR1 LGHNA, CDR2 YSLEER. The germline V and J ends were trimmed by 3 bases and 4 bases, with 15 bases remaining between them. CDR3 sequence reads: CASSQANQLGYGYTF. CDR3 nucleotide sequence: TGCGCCAGCAGCCAGGCGAACCAACTTGGCTATGGCTACACCTTC.

This clone was detected only once. The genes are TRBV10-3 and TRBJ2-7; tentative D call: TRBD1 (6 bases). The ends were cut back, 0 bases at V and 6 bases at J, with 12 bases in the middle. Germline CDR1 ENHRY, CDR2 SYGVKD. The CDR3 is 14 residues long. CDR3 nucleotide sequence: TGTGCCATCAGTGAGTCCACAGGGCGGGTCGAGCAGTACTTC. Translation: CAISESTGRVEQYF.